This TCR beta chain was captured by sequencing in a study of T cells in Graves' hyperthyroidism and ophthalmopathy (dated 2019 in TCRdb). Background on the whole study: Peripheral blood was sampled at the time of initial diagnosis, prior to any treatment. To identify distinguishing TCR V-J signatures, a discovery cohort of around 100 patients was used, comprising some 45 with Graves' ophthalmopathy and approximately 57 with stable Graves' hyperthyroidism. Prospective prediction of ophthalmopathy was tested in an independent validation cohort consisting of 18 hyperthyroidism patients and 15 to 17 patients who later progressed to ophthalmopathy. The 75 to 100 discovery patients were randomly divided into training and test sets at a 7:3 ratio. Thyroid tissue and blood T-cell repertoires from roughly 6 Graves' hyperthyroidism patients were also compared in the study. After blood sampling, hyperthyroidism patients were treated with methimazole at a starting dose of 30 mg daily, and ophthalmopathy patients were treated with high-dose intravenous methylprednisolone. The paper reports TCR Vbeta CDR3 sequencing of more than 120 peripheral blood samples: 40 or so ophthalmopathy, fewer than 80 hyperthyroidism and approximately 17 progressor patients.

The CDR3, cysteine through phenylalanine, is 14 amino acids long. Of all the DNA, just the CDR3 is kept, 42 bases in frame from base 1. V is trimmed back by 1 base and J by 6 bases, and the junction contains 2 bases that no gene match accounts for. According to the germline V gene, CDR1 reads SGHNT and CDR2 reads YENEEA. The TCR beta CDR3 regions were amplified from RNA transcripts. The TCR CDR3 was subjected to a first round of RT-PCR using the HTBI primer set and the Qiagen OneStep RT-PCR kit. A second multiplex PCR round built the libraries, followed by size selection and purification. Paired-end sequencing of the libraries was performed with 100 bp reads on an Illumina HiSeq2000. Regarding the original processing steps: SOAPnuke was used to process the raw data, throwing out any read that contained adapters or uncalled bases, had a mean Phred below 15, or lacked an exact constant-primer or identifier match. High-quality paired reads were merged with COPE v1.2.5, and unique nucleotide sequences were defined as clonotypes. MiTCR v1.1 was used to align the clonotypes against IMGT TRBV, TRBD and TRBJ reference segments. Only V-J combinations with frequency above 0.0001, covering 99.2% of repertoires, were analysed. The TCS score was defined as F50 (clonal expansion) divided by E x V (chaos), with BLOSUM62-based TCRdist calculated between CDR3 peptides within each V-J. Welch's t-statistics and random forest reduced 450 to 600 V-J features to under 15, which were used in a naive Bayes classifier (R e1071). The public reads were quality trimmed at Q25 with fastp and then assembled into clones with MiXCR by TCRdb, keeping productive beta chains. Entries that share a CDR3 protein sequence are merged under the most common genes and DNA. The V and J calls here are based on TCRdb, not the publication. Recorded for this sample are about 520,000 distinct CDR3 sequences; 24% of them occurred a single time. Approximately 11% of the sample is taken by the ten largest.

On the study overall, not on this receptor specifically: Most expanded thyroid clonotypes (frequency above 0.001) were also found in blood, which suggests that blood repertoires may mirror thyroid immune responses. In validation, the model predicted progression to ophthalmopathy with approximately 71% sensitivity and less than 75% specificity, a median of around six months before onset. Sample size was not statistically predetermined, and blinding of investigators to group allocation was not performed. A model built on a 13 V-J signature distinguished ophthalmopathy from stable hyperthyroidism, reaching roughly 88% sensitivity and 81.08% specificity in cross-validation and 80%/75% in testing.

This clonotype has more than one count but fewer than ten. Its antigen is currently not known. Per-base quality was not reported, and no clone a single base away is much larger than it. Moderately to severely active disease, a Clinical Activity Score of at least 3, a NOSPECS grade of at least 4, and a duration under 3 months were present in ophthalmopathy patients. Patients with uncontrolled infections, other autoimmune diseases, pregnancy or lactation were excluded. Diagnoses were established on the basis of clinical symptoms, serum thyroxine and TRAb, thyroid ultrasound, and orbital computed tomography. PBMCs were isolated from about 10 ml of fresh peripheral blood by Ficoll-Paque density gradient centrifugation. Total RNA was extracted using Trizol reagent, and RNA quality was assessed on an Agilent 2100 Bioanalyzer.

The rearrangement combines TRBV11-3 with TRBJ2-2; 7 central bases correspond to TRBD2. Specimen: blood. The receptor was derived from a woman younger than 45 with Graves' ophthalmopathy. The CDR3 loop reads CASSLVGGAGELFF. The sequenced DNA: TGTGCCAGCAGCTTAGTGGGGGGGGCCGGGGAGCTGTTTTTT. The reference TRBV11-3 and TRBJ2-2 proteins fill in what lies around the CDR3, so the full variable domain reads EAGVVQSPRYKIIEKKQPVAFWCNPISGHNTLYWYLQNLGQGPELLIRYENEEAVDDSQLPKDRFSAERLKGVDSTLKIQPAELGDSAVYLCASSLVGGAGELFFGEGSRLTVL.